The 19 T cell receptor beta chains listed next were all sequenced from one sample in a study of shared clonotypes between healthy human individuals. TCRdb keeps only in-frame clones here, not all; method: immunoSEQ multiplex PCR. The sample holds around 1.9 million clones, under 95% seen once. CD45RO-negative, CCR7-selected cells formed the naive CD8 fraction, which excluded terminally differentiated effector memory CD45RA+ cells. The source material was naive CD8+ T cells from PBMCs. These receptors were taken from a man aged 18 to 29 in good health. Some clones in this sample may be carry-over from other donors' samples.

The chain combines TRBV13 with TRBJ2-7; 7 nucleotides align to TRBD1. The CDR3 is made up of 15 amino acids. The V gene end was trimmed by 7 bases and the J gene end by 0 bases; junction bases not matched to a gene: 9. From germline, CDR1 is PRHDT and CDR2 FYEKMQ (reference sequence). CDR3 bases: TGTGCCAGCACCGGAACAGGGGCGGGCTCCTACGAGCAGTACTTC. The encoded protein is CASTGTGAGSYEQYF.

The chain combines TRBV7-7 with TRBJ2-7; TRBD1 matches 7 bases. Germline V gene data show CDR1 as SSHAT and CDR2 as FNYEAQ (reference sequence). This CDR3 is 15 amino acids long. With 5 bases clipped from V and 4 bases from J, the junction kept 11 bases outside the gene matches. In DNA form, the CDR3 reads TGTGCCAGCAGCCCCGGCAGGGGGATAGGTTACGAGCAGTACTTC. The encoded protein is CASSPGRGIGYEQYF.

J is TRBJ2-3 and V is TRBV7-2; weak D call: TRBD2 (6 bases). Germline V gene sequence: CDR1 SGHTA, CDR2 FQGNSA. V was clipped by 2 bases and J by 6 bases, with 18 bases between them. The CDR3 covers 16 residues. The CDR3 reads CASSLLFQRAGDTQYF. Here the CDR3 DNA reads TGTGCCAGCAGCTTATTATTCCAGCGGGCTGGGGATACGCAGTATTTT.

In nucleotides, the CDR3 is TGTGCCAGCAGTCCTCTAGGGGAGTCACGCTCTGGAAACACCATATATTTT. Its translation: CASSPLGESRSGNTIYF. V gene TRBV28 combines with J gene TRBJ1-3, with a weak D call TRBD1 (5 bases). The V gene lost 5 bases and the J gene lost 0 bases, with 17 bases spanning the gap. The CDR3 has 17 amino acids. Germline CDR1 and CDR2: MDHEN and SYDVKM.

The V call is TRBV27, the J call TRBJ2-2, with TRBD2 matching over 11 bases. In germline, CDR1 is MNHEY, CDR2 SMNVEV (reference sequence). CDR3 size: 15 residues. V lost 7 bases and J lost 6; bases outside the gene matches: 7. Here the CDR3 DNA reads TGTGCCAGCACCATAGGACTAGCGGGTTCCGGGGAGCTGTTTTTT. This encodes CASTIGLAGSGELFF.

The J gene is TRBJ2-7, the V gene TRBV5-1; D is tentatively TRBD1 or TRBD2 (6 bases each). In germline, CDR1 is SGHRS, CDR2 YFSETQ. This CDR3 region has 13 residues. Between the trimmed V and J ends, which lost 1 base and 5 bases, there was a span of 10 bases. The CDR3 coding sequence is TGCGCCAGCAGCTTGTTGGGGGGCCACGAGCAGTACTTC. Amino acid sequence: CASSLLGGHEQYF.

The chain employs TRBV4-3 and TRBJ2-1; 11 bases map to TRBD2. CDR1 LGHNA and CDR2 YSLEER come from the germline V gene. This CDR3 has 17 residues. V shed 0 bases, J shed 5 bases, and the junction held 6 bases outside the gene matches. CDR3 region: CASSQDGRLAGNNEQFF. The CDR3, as DNA: TGCGCCAGCAGCCAAGATGGACGACTAGCGGGAAACAATGAGCAGTTCTTC.

The CDR3 reads CASSLRVAGPYEQYF. Here the CDR3 DNA reads TGCGCCAGCAGCTTGAGGGTCGCAGGCCCCTACGAGCAGTACTTC. This chain connects TRBV5-1 to TRBJ2-7; D gene uncertain. The germline V gene has CDR1 SGHRS and CDR2 YFSETQ. The V and J ends lost 1 base and 2 bases respectively, with 13 bases between them. There are 15 residues in the CDR3.

As to this clone: Distinct nucleotide sequences in the sample also encode this CDR3. The chain is built from TRBV7-9 and TRBJ2-2, with D uncertain. Germline loops: CDR1 SEHNR, CDR2 FQNEAQ (reference sequence). Trimming removed 5 bases from V and 8 bases from J, with 9 bases in between. The CDR3 is 12 amino acids. Written as DNA, the CDR3 is TGTGCCAGCAGCCCGTACCAGGGGGAGCTGTTTTTT. It encodes CASSPYQGELFF.

The V gene is TRBV4-1, the J gene TRBJ2-2; no reliable D call. Germline V lookup: CDR1 MGHRA, CDR2 YSYEKL. V was shortened by 1 base and J by 5 bases, with 8 bases between the two germline ends. The CDR3 contains 14 residues. The CDR3 DNA follows: TGCGCCAGCAGCCAAGGCGGTTTTACCGGGGAGCTGTTTTTT. It codes for CASSQGGFTGELFF.

This sequence joins TRBV7-3 and TRBJ2-3; D possibly matches TRBD1 or TRBD2 (6 bases each). The V end was cut by 1 base, the J end by 4 bases, with 12 bases between. This CDR3 spans 15 amino acids. Germline V gene sequence: CDR1 SGHTA, CDR2 FQGTGA. CDR3 loop: CASSLIGGLADTQYF. CDR3 nucleotides: TGTGCCAGCAGCTTAATAGGGGGGCTGGCAGATACGCAGTATTTT.

The chain joins TRBV28 to TRBJ2-5; tentative D call: TRBD2 (6 bases). Germline loops: CDR1 MDHEN, CDR2 SYDVKM. This CDR3 is 14 amino acids long. Trimming took off 7 bases at V and 5 bases at J, with 17 bases between the two ends. CDR3 coding DNA: TGTGCCAGCATGCTAGCGCCCCTGGGTGAGACCCAGTACTTC. It translates to CASMLAPLGETQYF.

The CDR3: CASSRGPIYEQYF. The CDR3 DNA follows: TGTGCCAGCAGTCGGGGCCCCATCTACGAGCAGTACTTC. The chain employs TRBV28 and TRBJ2-7; D tentatively reads TRBD1 or TRBD2 (5 bases each). V dropped 5 bases and J dropped 3 bases, with 11 bases sitting between them. Per the germline V gene, CDR1 is MDHEN and CDR2 is SYDVKM. This CDR3 has 13 amino acids.

The rearrangement joins TRBV20-1 to TRBJ1-2; a possible D gene is TRBD1 (6 bases). With 5 bases removed from V and 8 bases from J, the gap between germline ends came to 12 bases. Germline V gene data show CDR1 as DFQATT and CDR2 as SNEGSKA (reference sequence). CDR3 length: 11 amino acids. The CDR3 reads CSAHRQDGYTF. The CDR3 nucleotides are TGCAGTGCTCATAGACAGGACGGCTACACCTTC.

In the case of this clone: This specimen includes other DNA sequences encoding the same CDR3. V and J are TRBV15 and TRBJ2-7; D remains ambiguous. The CDR3 runs 13 residues. V was pared by 0 bases and J by 4 bases, with 7 bases between. CDR1 is LNHNV and CDR2 is YYDKDF in the germline V gene (reference sequence). CDR3 in DNA: TGTGCCACCAGCAGAGAACCGGCTTACGAGCAGTACTTC. This codes for CATSREPAYEQYF.

This chain links TRBV10-2 with TRBJ2-7, with a weak D call TRBD2 (5 bases). CDR1 is WSHSY and CDR2 is SAAADI in the germline V gene. V was clipped by 7 bases and J by 2 bases, with 15 bases between them. The CDR3 has 14 residues. The CDR3 sequence: CASKLAGDAYEQYF. In nucleotides, the CDR3 is TGCGCCAGCAAGCTAGCCGGCGACGCCTACGAGCAGTACTTC.

The rearrangement joins TRBV9 to TRBJ1-4; 8 positions agree with TRBD1. Germline V gene sequence: CDR1 SGDLS, CDR2 YYNGEE. This CDR3 is built from 15 residues. V shed 3 bases and J 5 bases; nucleotides not matched to a gene: 6. The DNA of the CDR3 is TGTGCCAGCAGCGGGTCAGGGGGCTGGAATGAAAAACTGTTTTTT. Encoded protein: CASSGSGGWNEKLFF.

V gene TRBV4-3 combines with J gene TRBJ1-4; D is uncertain. The V gene's germline CDR1 is LGHNA and CDR2 YSLEER. Trimming pared 2 bases from V and 7 bases from J, leaving 11 bases between. CDR3 length equals 14 residues. Written as DNA, the CDR3 is TGCGCCAGCAGCCAAAACCCCTTGGGTGAAAAACTGTTTTTT. It translates to CASSQNPLGEKLFF.

Worth noting for this clone: A much larger clone lies a single base off, so this may be a read error. This specimen includes other DNA sequences encoding the same CDR3. The gene calls are TRBV27 and TRBJ2-5; no clear D. Germline values: CDR1 MNHEY, CDR2 SMNVEV (reference sequence). The CDR3 runs 11 residues. The V and J ends lost 4 bases and 4 bases respectively, with 4 bases between them. CDR3 region: CASSWGETQYF. The DNA of the CDR3 is TGTGCCAGCAGTTGGGGAGAGACCCAGTACTTC.